This T cell receptor beta chain was recorded in a study of response to subunit inactivated influenza vaccine. Germline V gives CDR1 MNHEY, CDR2 SVGAGI. The trim removed 0 bases at V and 0 bases at J, leaving 5 bases unmatched. CDR3 length: 18 residues. TCRdb fed the RT-PCR reads into MiXCR, producing one record per CDR3 protein. This sample has under 200,000 distinct CDR3 sequences; roughly 12% occur once, and the top ten carry approximately 30%. These data also formed part of another study, on T cells expressing NK-cell markers. That source reports: Researchers built TCR beta cDNA using 5'RACE template switching with UMIs.

V is TRBV6-5 and J is TRBJ2-1; 10 nucleotides align to TRBD2. This sample comprised CD8+ T cells sorted from PBMCs, obtained 11 to 12 days after vaccination. The clonotype was recovered from a man aged 50 or older who received an inactivated influenza vaccine. The CDR3 nucleotides are TGTGCCAGCAGTTACTCTCTAGCGGGGGACGACTCCTACAATGAGCAGTTCTTC. It is translated as CASSYSLAGDDSYNEQFF.